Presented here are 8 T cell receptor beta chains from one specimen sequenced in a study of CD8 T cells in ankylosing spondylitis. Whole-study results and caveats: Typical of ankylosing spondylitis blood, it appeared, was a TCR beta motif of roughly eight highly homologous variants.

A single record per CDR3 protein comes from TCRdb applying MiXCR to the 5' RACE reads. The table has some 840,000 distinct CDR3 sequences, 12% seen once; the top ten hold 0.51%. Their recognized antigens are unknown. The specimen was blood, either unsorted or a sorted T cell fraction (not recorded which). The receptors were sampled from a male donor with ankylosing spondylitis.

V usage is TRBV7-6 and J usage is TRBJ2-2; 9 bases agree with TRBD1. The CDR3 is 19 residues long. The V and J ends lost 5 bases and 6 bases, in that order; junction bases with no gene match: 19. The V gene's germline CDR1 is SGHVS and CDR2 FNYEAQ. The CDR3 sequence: CASSQRLKAGTGRAGELFF. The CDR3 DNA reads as TGTGCCAGCAGCCAACGATTAAAAGCCGGGACAGGGAGGGCCGGGGAGCTGTTTTTT.

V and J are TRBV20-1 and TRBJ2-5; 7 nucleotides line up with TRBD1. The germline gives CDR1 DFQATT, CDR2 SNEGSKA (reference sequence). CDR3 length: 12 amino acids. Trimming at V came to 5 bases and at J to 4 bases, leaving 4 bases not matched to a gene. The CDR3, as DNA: TGCAGTGCTCCGGGACAGACAGAGACCCAGTACTTC. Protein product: CSAPGQTETQYF.

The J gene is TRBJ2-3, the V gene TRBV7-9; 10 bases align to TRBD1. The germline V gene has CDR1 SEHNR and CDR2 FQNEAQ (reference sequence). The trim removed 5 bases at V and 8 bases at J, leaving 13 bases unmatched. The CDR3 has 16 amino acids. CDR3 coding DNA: TGTGCCAGCAGCGCCCGGGACAGGGGATTTGGCGGTACGCAGTATTTT. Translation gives CASSARDRGFGGTQYF.

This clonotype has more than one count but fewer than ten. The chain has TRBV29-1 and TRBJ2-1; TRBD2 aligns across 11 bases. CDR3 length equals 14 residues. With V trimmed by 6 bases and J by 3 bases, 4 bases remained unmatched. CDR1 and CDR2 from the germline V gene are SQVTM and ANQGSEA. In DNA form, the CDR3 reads TGCAGCGTGGAGGGACTAGCGGTCTACAATGAGCAGTTCTTC. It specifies CSVEGLAVYNEQFF.

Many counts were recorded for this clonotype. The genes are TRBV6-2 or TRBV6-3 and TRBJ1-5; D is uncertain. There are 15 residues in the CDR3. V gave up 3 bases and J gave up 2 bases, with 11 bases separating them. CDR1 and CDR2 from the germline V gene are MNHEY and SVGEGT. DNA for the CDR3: TGTGCCAGCAGTTATGGCCACCTTGGCAATCAGCCCCAGCATTTT. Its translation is CASSYGHLGNQPQHF.

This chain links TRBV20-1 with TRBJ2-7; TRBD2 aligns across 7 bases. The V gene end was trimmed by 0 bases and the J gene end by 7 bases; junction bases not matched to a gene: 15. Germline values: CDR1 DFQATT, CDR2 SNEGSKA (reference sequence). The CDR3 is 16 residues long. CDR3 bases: TGCAGTGCTAGAGACCATTCCCGGGGGGAGGGCAAGGAGCAGTACTTC. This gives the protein CSARDHSRGEGKEQYF.

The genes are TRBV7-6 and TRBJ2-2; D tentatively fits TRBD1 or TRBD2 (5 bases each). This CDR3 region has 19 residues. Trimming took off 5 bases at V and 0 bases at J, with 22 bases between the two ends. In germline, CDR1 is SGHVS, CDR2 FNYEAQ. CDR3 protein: CASSPTGPNSASNTGELFF. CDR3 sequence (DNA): TGTGCCAGCAGCCCTACGGGACCTAATTCCGCGTCGAACACCGGGGAGCTGTTTTTT.

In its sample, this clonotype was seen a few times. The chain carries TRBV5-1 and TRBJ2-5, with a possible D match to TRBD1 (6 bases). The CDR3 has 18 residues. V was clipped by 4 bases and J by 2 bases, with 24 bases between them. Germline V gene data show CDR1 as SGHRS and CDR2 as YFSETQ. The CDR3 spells CASSRNKRTETLQETQYF. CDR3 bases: TGCGCCAGCAGCCGTAACAAAAGGACAGAGACCCTGCAAGAGACCCAGTACTTC.